This TCR beta chain came from a study of cytomegalovirus exposure and HLA in healthy donors (TCRdb year 2017). For context, the study as a whole: According to a later analysis, the roughly 120 validation repertoires were produced on the same platform as the 666 repertoires of the first cohort. The study aimed to test whether signatures of past pathogen exposure could be identified by cataloging public T cell receptors. To predict cytomegalovirus infection status, the study brought together high-throughput TCR immunosequencing, statistical association of individual TCRs with disease status, and machine learning. Besides the first cohort of 666 subjects, a separate validation cohort made up of about 120 different subjects was used. Beyond this particular receptor, the publication reports: In a later analysis, TCRs clustered in the first cohort were found to also tend to co-occur in the 110 or so validation repertoires, with roughly 93% of cluster scores above 0. A few of the identified cytomegalovirus-associated TCR beta chains were confirmed in vitro to be specific for cytomegalovirus antigens. Most TCR sequences were seen in very few donors, while some public TCRs were found in many individuals. The study listed 150 to 200 TCR beta chains as associated with cytomegalovirus. Cytomegalovirus status was reported to be diagnosed by the classifier with high specificity and sensitivity in both the original and validation cohorts. A later analysis lacked HLA typing for the validation cohort, so it scored co-occurrence in that cohort across all 110 or so repertoires. It was suggested by the authors that the approach could potentially be generalized to other disease states and immunological phenotypes.

In the germline V gene (reference sequence), CDR1 corresponds to LNHNV and CDR2 to YYDKDF. Ends trimmed: V by 4 bases, J by 1 base; bases unmatched to a gene: 3. From cysteine to phenylalanine, the CDR3 is 15 amino acids long. Only CDR3 DNA is held: 45 bases, read in frame from base 1. Libraries were built with the immunoSEQ multiplex PCR assay. In the authors' own workflow: To diagnose cytomegalovirus status from the catalog of TCR beta chain sequences, a statistical classification framework was built. TCRdb limited this immuneACCESS table to in-frame rearrangements with V and J called. A share of clones is missing; checked studies link under half to unresolved V genes, and the rest is unexplained. That table supplies the V and J calls and clone size; D and trimming were determined from the DNA. The sample table shows 110,000 to 150,000 clones, and about 94% are seen once. The leading ten clones occupy roughly 1.9% of the sample.

Donors formed part of the validation cohort, which comprised 120 subjects and was distinct from the first cohort of 666 subjects. Of note for this clone: Its antigen is currently not known. Base quality data are lacking; no much larger clone is found one base away.

The sample taken for sequencing was PBMCs. This clonotype originated in a man younger than 30 in good health and CMV-seropositive. Recombination linked TRBV15 to TRBJ2-1; TRBD2 matches 8 bases in the middle. The CDR3 here reads CATSIAGLSYNEQFF. The nucleotide sequence is TGTGCCACCAGCATAGCGGGACTATCCTACAATGAGCAGTTCTTC.